Detailed here is one T cell receptor (beta chain). What it binds is unknown. These data originate in a study of early stage breast cancer tumors. The study's findings and limits: Compared with adjacent normal breast tissue, tumors showed 2.5 to 3-fold greater T cell density and higher clonality.

The CDR3 has 15 amino acids. V shed 5 bases and J 5 bases; nucleotides not matched to a gene: 6. Germline CDR1 reads LNHDA; CDR2 reads SQIVND (reference sequence). Only in-frame clones appear in the TCRdb table, and some are missing; sequencing was by immunoSEQ multiplex PCR. The sample includes roughly 5,400 clones, 64% of them seen just once. The V gene is TRBV19, the J gene TRBJ2-3; TRBD2 agrees at 11 bases. The sample was breast tumor tissue. This receptor was obtained from a person aged 45 to 60 with breast cancer. CDR3 in DNA: TGTGCCAGTAGTCGAACTAGCGGGAGTTTAGATACGCAGTATTTT. It encodes CASSRTSGSLDTQYF.